This TCR beta chain was recovered during a study of cytomegalovirus exposure and HLA in healthy donors. As for the study in general: Of all 360 or so donors who were genotyped, about 80% belonged to the Caucasian-associated ancestry cluster.

13 Jbeta primers and 60 Vbeta primers were used for the PCR. TCRdb's copy holds only in-frame clones and misses some; the assay was immunoSEQ multiplex PCR. This sample yields 150,000 to 170,000 clones, of which roughly 77% are seen a single time; 7.7% belongs to the top ten. Concerning this clone itself: What it binds is not known.

CDR1 SGHVS and CDR2 FNYEAQ come from the germline V gene. The CDR3 has 16 residues. The trim removed 6 bases at V and 6 bases at J, leaving 10 bases unmatched. Overall study findings and caveats: The authors considered a cluster of highly shared sequence variants likely to be a sequencing artifact.

Sequenced input: PBMCs. The chain recombines TRBV7-6 with TRBJ2-2; 10 bases are a match to TRBD2. The sequence derives from a man aged 25 to 40 in good health and CMV-seropositive. The CDR3 DNA follows: TGTGCCAGCAGGCTGTCTAGCGGGAGTTCCCCCGGGGAGCTGTTTTTT. It is translated as CASRLSSGSSPGELFF.